A single sample is the source of the 2 T cell receptor beta chains below, sequenced in a study of blood T cell repertoires in COVID-19. The assay was immunoSEQ multiplex PCR, and TCRdb's table has in-frame clones only and misses some. This table has some 250,000 clones, approximately 86% appearing once. Sequencing used peripheral blood. The receptors come from a woman in her thirties with acute or convalescent COVID-19.

V is TRBV5-1 and J is TRBJ2-5; 7 nucleotides agree with TRBD2. CDR1 is SGHRS and CDR2 is YFSETQ in the germline V gene. V shed 1 base, J shed 0 bases, and the junction held 3 bases outside the gene matches. The CDR3 contains 15 residues. For the CDR3, the DNA is TGCGCCAGCAGCTTGCGCGGGAGTAACCAAGAGACCCAGTACTTC. It codes for CASSLRGSNQETQYF.

This clone was found once. The chain couples TRBV6-1 to TRBJ2-2; 7 bases line up with TRBD1. The CDR3 contains 15 residues. CDR1 and CDR2 from the germline V gene are MNHNS and SASEGT. J gave up 5 bases and V 3 bases, and 6 bases lay outside the gene matches. CDR3 in DNA: TGTGCCAGCAGTGACCACAGGGGTAGAACCGGGGAGCTGTTTTTT. This translates into CASSDHRGRTGELFF.